This TCR beta chain originates from a study of T cell changes during pregnancy in multiple sclerosis. TCRdb's table, derived via immunoSEQ multiplex PCR, lists solely in-frame clones and lacks some. The sample shows more than 95,000 clones, approximately 93% of them seen only once. This TCR was recovered from a female donor with multiple sclerosis, enrolled in a pregnancy study. The source material was peripheral blood, sampled after pregnancy.

CDR3 coding DNA: TGTGCCAGTAGTATAGACGGGGGTCAGGGAGGGGCGGCTGAAGCTTTCTTT. Protein sequence: CASSIDGGQGGAAEAFF. The chain couples TRBV19 to TRBJ1-1; D perhaps matches TRBD1 (5 bases). Germline CDR1 is LNHDA and CDR2 is SQIVND (reference sequence). V was trimmed by 0 bases and J by 6 bases, leaving 20 bases between them. The CDR3 is 17 amino acids.